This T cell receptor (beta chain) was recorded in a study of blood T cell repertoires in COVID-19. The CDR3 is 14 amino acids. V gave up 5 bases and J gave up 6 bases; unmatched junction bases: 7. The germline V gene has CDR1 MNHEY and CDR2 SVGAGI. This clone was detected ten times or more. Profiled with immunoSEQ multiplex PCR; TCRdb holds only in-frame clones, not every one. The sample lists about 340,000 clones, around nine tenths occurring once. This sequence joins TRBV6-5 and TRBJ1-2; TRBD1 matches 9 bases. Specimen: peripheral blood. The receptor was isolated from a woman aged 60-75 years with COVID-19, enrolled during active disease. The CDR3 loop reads CASSRWTGENGYTF. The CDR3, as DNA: TGTGCCAGCAGTAGGTGGACAGGGGAAAATGGCTACACCTTC.